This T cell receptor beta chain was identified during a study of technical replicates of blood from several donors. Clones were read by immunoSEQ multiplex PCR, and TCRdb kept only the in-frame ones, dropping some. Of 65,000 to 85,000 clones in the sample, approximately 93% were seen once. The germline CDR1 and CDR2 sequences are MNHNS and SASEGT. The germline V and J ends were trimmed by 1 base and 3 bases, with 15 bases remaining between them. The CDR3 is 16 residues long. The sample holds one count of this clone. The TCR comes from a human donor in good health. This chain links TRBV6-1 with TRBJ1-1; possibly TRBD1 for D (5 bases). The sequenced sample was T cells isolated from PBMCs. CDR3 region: CASSEGQGWVYTEAFF. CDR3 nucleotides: TGTGCCAGCAGTGAAGGTCAGGGATGGGTTTACACTGAAGCTTTCTTT.